This T cell receptor beta chain is drawn from a study of blood T cells in healthy people across ages. The wider study: About one barcoded beta molecule was captured per two T cells (by template switching). General study results and limits: The CMV status of each donor remained undetermined, and this could have confounded shifts in expanded clonotypes. Naive T cell percentage showed a strong correlation with TCR beta diversity.

This CDR3 has 13 residues. The trim removed 4 bases at V and 2 bases at J, leaving 0 bases unmatched. The V gene's germline CDR1 is KGHDR and CDR2 SFDVKD. Combining a sample-barcoded 5' primer with a J-beta primer mix, a second PCR ran for about 6 to 11 cycles. A single record per CDR3 protein comes from TCRdb applying MiXCR to the 5' RACE reads. The sample yields approximately 580,000 distinct CDR3 sequences, around 24% seen once. As regards this clonotype: Its antigen is not known.

This sample also belongs to another study, concerning T cells of mothers and their children.

This TCR was recovered from a boy between 10 and 17 years old in good health. The chain employs TRBV24-1 and TRBJ2-5, with 7 bases that match TRBD2. Sequencing was done on a sample of blood. CDR3 DNA sequence: TGTGCCACCAGTGAGGGGGGGCAAGAGACCCAGTACTTC. Residues: CATSEGGQETQYF.